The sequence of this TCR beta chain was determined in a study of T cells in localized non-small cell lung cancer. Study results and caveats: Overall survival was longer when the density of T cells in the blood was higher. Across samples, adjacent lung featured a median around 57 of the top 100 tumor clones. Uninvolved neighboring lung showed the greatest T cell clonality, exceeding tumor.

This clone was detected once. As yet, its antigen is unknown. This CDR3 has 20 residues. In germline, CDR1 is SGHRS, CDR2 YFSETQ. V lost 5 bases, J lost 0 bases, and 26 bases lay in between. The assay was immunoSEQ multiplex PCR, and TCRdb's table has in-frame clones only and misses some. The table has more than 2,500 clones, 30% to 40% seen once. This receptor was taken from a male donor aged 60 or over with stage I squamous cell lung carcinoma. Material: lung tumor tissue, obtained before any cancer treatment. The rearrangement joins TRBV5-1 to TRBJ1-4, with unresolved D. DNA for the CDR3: TGCGCCAGCAGTTCTCGAGGGATGTGGACCCTCGCTGCAACTAATGAAAAACTGTTTTTT. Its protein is CASSSRGMWTLAATNEKLFF.